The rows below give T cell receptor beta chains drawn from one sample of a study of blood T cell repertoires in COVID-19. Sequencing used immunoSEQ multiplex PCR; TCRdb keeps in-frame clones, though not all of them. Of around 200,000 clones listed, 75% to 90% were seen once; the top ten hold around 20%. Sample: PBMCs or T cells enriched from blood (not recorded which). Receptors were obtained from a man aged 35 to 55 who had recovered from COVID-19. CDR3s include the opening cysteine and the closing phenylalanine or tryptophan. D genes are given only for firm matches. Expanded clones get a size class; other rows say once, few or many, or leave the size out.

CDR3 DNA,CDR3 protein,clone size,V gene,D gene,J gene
TGTGCCAGCAGCAAAGATAGCGGGAACTACGAGCAGTACTTC,CASSKDSGNYEQYF,.,TRBV7-2,TRBD2,TRBJ2-7
TGTGCCAGCAGCCAAGACCTAGCGGGTTTGTACCAAGAGACCCAGTACTTC,CASSQDLAGLYQETQYF,.,TRBV4-2,TRBD2,TRBJ2-5
TGTGCCAGCAGGGGAGACAGGGGAAGCTCCTACGAGCAGTACTTC,CASRGDRGSSYEQYF,.,TRBV6-5,TRBD1,TRBJ2-7
TGTGCCAGCAGCCAAACCGGGACAGGGATACAGCAGCCCCAGCATTTT,CASSQTGTGIQQPQHF,once,TRBV3-1/TRBV3-2,TRBD1,TRBJ1-5
TGCGCCAGCAGACCTGACAGCTACGAGCAGTACTTC,CASRPDSYEQYF,.,TRBV10-2,.,TRBJ2-7
TGTGCCAGCAGCCAAGACCTAGCGGTCTACGAGCAGTACTTC,CASSQDLAVYEQYF,.,TRBV14,TRBD2,TRBJ2-7
TGCGCCAGCAGCGTAGGGCCTTCGGATAGCGATGAGCAGTTCTTC,CASSVGPSDSDEQFF,.,TRBV4-3,.,TRBJ2-1
TGTGCCAGTAGTAGTTCAGGGGGTCATCAGCCCCAGCATTTT,CASSSSGGHQPQHF,.,TRBV19,TRBD1,TRBJ1-5
TGTGCTAGTGGACCGGGACCGGGGGAAAATGAGCAGTTCTTC,CASGPGPGENEQFF,.,TRBV12-5,.,TRBJ2-1
TGTGCCACCAGCAGAGATCGATCAGGCGCCTACGAGCAGTACTTC,CATSRDRSGAYEQYF,.,TRBV15,.,TRBJ2-7
TGCGCCAGCAGCTTGCGGACTAGCGGGAGGGCCCGAGAGGGTGAGCAGTTCTTC,CASSLRTSGRAREGEQFF,.,TRBV5-1,TRBD2,TRBJ2-1
TGTGCCAGCAGCCCTGGGCCAGGGGCTAATGAAAAACTGTTTTTT,CASSPGPGANEKLFF,.,TRBV7-2,.,TRBJ1-4
TGCAGTGCTAGAGATGTCGATGGCTACACCTTC,CSARDVDGYTF,.,TRBV20-1,.,TRBJ1-2
TGTGCCAGCAGCTCTATGCTCCAAGAGACCCAGTACTTC,CASSSMLQETQYF,.,TRBV7-3,.,TRBJ2-5
TGTGCCAGCAGTTACGGGGTAGATCAGCCCCAGCATTTT,CASSYGVDQPQHF,.,TRBV27,.,TRBJ1-5
TGTGCCAGCAGTTTATCAGGGGTCCACGAGCAGTACTTC,CASSLSGVHEQYF,.,TRBV27,.,TRBJ2-7